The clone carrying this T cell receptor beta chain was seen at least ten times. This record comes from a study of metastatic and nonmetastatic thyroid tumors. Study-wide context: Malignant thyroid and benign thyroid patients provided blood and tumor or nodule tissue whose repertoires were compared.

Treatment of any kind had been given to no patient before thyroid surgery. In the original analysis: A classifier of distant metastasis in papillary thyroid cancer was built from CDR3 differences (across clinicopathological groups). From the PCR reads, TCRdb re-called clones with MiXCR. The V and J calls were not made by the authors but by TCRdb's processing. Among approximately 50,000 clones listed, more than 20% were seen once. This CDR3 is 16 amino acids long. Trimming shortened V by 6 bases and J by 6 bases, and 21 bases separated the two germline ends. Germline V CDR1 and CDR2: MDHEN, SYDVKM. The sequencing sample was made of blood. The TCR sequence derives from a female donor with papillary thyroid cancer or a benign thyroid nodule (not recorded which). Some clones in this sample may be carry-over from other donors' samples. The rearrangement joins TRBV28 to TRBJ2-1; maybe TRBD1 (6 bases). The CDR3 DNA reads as TGTGCCAGCAGGAAACAGGGTGGGGGTAAGCGCAATGAGCAGTTCTTC. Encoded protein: CASRKQGGGKRNEQFF. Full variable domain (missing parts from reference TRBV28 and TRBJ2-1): DVKVTQSSRYLVKRTGEKVFLECVQDMDHENMFWYRQDPGLGLRLIYFSYDVKMKEKGDIPEGYSVSREKKERFSLILESASTNQTSMYLCASRKQGGGKRNEQFFGPGTRLTVL.